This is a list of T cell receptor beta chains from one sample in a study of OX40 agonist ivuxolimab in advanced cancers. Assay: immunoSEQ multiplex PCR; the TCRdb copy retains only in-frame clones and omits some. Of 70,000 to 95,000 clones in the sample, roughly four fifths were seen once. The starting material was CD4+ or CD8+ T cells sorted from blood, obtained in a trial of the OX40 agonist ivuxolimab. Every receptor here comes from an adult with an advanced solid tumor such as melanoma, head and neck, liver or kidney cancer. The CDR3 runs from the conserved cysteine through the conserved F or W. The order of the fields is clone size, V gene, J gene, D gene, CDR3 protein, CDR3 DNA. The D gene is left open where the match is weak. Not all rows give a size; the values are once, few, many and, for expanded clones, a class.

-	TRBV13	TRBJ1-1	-	CASTSGGNTEAFF	TGTGCCAGCACCTCGGGGGGGAACACTGAAGCTTTCTTT
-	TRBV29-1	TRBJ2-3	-	CSVGTGRVSTDTQYF	TGCAGCGTTGGGACGGGTCGGGTTAGCACAGATACGCAGTATTTT
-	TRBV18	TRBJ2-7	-	CASSPDRTYEQYF	TGTGCCAGCTCACCTGACAGGACCTACGAGCAGTACTTC
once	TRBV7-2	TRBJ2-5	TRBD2	CASSPGLAGDPRDF	TGTGCCAGCAGCCCGGGACTAGCGGGGGACCCCAGGGACTTC
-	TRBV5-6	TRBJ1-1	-	CASSLESHMNTEAFF	TGTGCCAGCAGCTTGGAGAGCCACATGAACACTGAAGCTTTCTTT
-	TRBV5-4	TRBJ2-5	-	CASSLAGEQQETQYF	TGTGCCAGCAGCTTGGCGGGGGAACAGCAAGAGACCCAGTACTTC
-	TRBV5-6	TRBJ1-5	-	CASSKLGQTNQPQHF	TGTGCCAGCAGCAAGCTTGGACAGACGAATCAGCCCCAGCATTTT
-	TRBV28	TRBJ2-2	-	CASSTLRREETGELFF	TGTGCCAGCAGCACTCTACGCAGGGAAGAGACCGGGGAGCTGTTTTTT
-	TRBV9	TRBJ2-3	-	CASSPRSTSTDTQYF	TGTGCCAGCAGCCCCCGATCCACTAGCACAGATACGCAGTATTTT
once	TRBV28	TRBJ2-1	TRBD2	CASSWTSGLLQFF	TGTGCCAGCAGTTGGACTAGCGGGCTCCTGCAGTTCTTC
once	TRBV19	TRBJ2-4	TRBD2	CASSGTSIGKNIQYF	TGTGCCAGTAGCGGGACTAGTATTGGCAAAAACATTCAGTACTTC
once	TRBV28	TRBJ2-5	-	CASSWMISRETQYF	TGTGCCAGCAGTTGGATGATAAGCAGGGAGACCCAGTACTTC
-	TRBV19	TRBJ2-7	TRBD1	CASSSGTGPYEQYF	TGTGCCAGTAGTTCCGGGACAGGACCCTACGAGCAGTACTTC
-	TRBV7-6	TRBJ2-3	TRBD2	CASSFSGTGTSGMTDTQYF	TGTGCCAGCAGCTTCTCTGGGACAGGGACTAGCGGGATGACAGATACGCAGTATTTT
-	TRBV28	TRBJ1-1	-	CASSLLTENTEAFF	TGTGCCAGCAGTTTGTTGACAGAGAACACTGAAGCTTTCTTT
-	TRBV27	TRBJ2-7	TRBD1	CASSSLGQGTYEQYF	TGTGCCAGCAGTTCTCTTGGACAGGGGACCTACGAGCAGTACTTC
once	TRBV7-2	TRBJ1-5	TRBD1	CASRGPGQGNQPQHF	TGTGCCAGCAGAGGACCGGGACAGGGGAATCAGCCCCAGCATTTT
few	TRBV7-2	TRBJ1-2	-	CASSLERSGVWYYGYTF	TGTGCCAGCAGCTTAGAGCGCTCGGGGGTTTGGTACTATGGCTACACCTTC
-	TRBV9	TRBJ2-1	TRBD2	CASNLLAGGFNEQFF	TGTGCCAGCAACTTACTAGCGGGGGGGTTCAATGAGCAGTTCTTC
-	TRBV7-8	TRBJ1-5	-	CASSLLGGGSTNQPQHF	TGTGCCAGCAGCTTACTTGGGGGCGGGTCTACCAATCAGCCCCAGCATTTT
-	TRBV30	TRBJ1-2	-	CAWSGECGWGYGYTF	TGTGCCTGGAGTGGCGAATGTGGTTGGGGCTATGGCTACACCTTC
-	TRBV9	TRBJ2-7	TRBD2	CASSVLAGLSYEQYF	TGTGCCAGCAGCGTTCTAGCGGGCCTCTCCTACGAGCAGTACTTC
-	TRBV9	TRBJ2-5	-	CASSDQETQYF	TGTGCCAGCAGCGATCAAGAGACCCAGTACTTC
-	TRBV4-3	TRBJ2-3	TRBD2	CASSLIGLAGPPDTQYF	TGCGCCAGCAGCCTTATCGGACTAGCGGGGCCCCCAGATACGCAGTATTTT
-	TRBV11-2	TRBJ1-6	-	CASSLVAGENSPLHF	TGTGCCAGCAGCTTAGTAGCAGGGGAGAATTCACCCCTCCACTTT
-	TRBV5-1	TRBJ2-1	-	CASSLTAGSNEQFF	TGCGCCAGCAGCTTGACGGCAGGGAGTAATGAGCAGTTCTTC
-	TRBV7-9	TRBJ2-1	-	CASSLRLRDTYNEQFF	TGTGCCAGCAGCTTAAGACTCCGGGACACATACAATGAGCAGTTCTTC
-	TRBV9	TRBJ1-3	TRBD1	CASRALTGSSGNTIYF	TGTGCCAGCAGGGCACTGACAGGGAGCTCTGGAAACACCATATATTTT
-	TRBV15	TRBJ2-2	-	CATQATGELFF	TGTGCCACCCAGGCCACCGGGGAGCTGTTTTTT
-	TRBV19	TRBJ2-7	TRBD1	CASSWTGEQLVQYF	TGTGCCAGTAGTTGGACAGGGGAACAGCTAGTGCAGTACTTC
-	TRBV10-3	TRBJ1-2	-	CAISETLERATHGYTF	TGTGCCATCAGTGAGACCCTGGAAAGGGCCACACATGGCTACACCTTC
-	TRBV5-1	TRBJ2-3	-	CASSLFQGVATDTQYF	TGCGCCAGCAGCTTATTCCAGGGAGTTGCAACAGATACGCAGTATTTT
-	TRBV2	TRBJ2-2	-	CASSVTGELFF	TGTGCCAGCAGTGTAACCGGGGAGCTGTTTTTT
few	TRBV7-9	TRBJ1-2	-	CASSLEEASYGYTF	TGTGCCAGCAGCTTAGAGGAGGCTAGCTATGGCTACACCTTC
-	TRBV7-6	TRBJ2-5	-	CASSSHQETQYF	TGTGCCAGCAGCTCCCACCAAGAGACCCAGTACTTC